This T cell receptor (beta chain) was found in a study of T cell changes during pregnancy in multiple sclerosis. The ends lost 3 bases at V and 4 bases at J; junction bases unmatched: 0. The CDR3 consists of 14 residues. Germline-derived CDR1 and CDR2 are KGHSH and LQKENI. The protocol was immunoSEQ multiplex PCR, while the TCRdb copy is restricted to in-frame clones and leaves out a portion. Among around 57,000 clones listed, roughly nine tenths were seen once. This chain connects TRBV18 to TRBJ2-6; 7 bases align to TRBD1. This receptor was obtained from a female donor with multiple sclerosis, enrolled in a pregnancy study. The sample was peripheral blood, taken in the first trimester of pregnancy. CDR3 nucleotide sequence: TGTGCCAGCTCACCGGGACAGGGGGCCAACGTCCTGACTTTC. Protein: CASSPGQGANVLTF.